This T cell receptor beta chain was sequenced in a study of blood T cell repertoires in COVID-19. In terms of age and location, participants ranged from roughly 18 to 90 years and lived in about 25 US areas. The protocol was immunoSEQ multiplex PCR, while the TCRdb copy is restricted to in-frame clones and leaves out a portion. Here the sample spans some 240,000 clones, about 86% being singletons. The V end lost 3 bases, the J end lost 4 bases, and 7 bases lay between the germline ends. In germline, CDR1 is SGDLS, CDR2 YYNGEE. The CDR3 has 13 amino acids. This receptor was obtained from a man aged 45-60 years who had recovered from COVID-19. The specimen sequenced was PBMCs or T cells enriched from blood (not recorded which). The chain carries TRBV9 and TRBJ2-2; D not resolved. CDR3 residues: CASSGPGTGELFF. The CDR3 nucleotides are TGTGCCAGCAGCGGTCCGGGCACCGGGGAGCTGTTTTTT.